This TCR beta chain was sequenced during a study of T cells expressing NK-cell markers. Study background: Sorted CD3+CD56-NKG2C+, CD3+CD56+NKG2C- and CD3+CD56+NKG2C+ T cells were the source of the TCR beta repertoires. Overall study findings and caveats: Expanded clones of NKG2C+ T cells had an unclear HCMV specificity. Several donors showed these clonotypes also leading the CD3+CD56-NKG2C+ fraction.

Points on this clonotype: Its specificity is not known.

Germline V gene data show CDR1 as MDHEN and CDR2 as SYDVKM. The CDR3 is 13 residues long. No DNA is given; TCRdb re-called the 5' RACE reads and lists each CDR3 protein once. The sample holds 350,000 to 400,000 distinct CDR3 sequences. The receptor was isolated from a woman in her forties or fifties in good health. The V call is TRBV28, the J call TRBJ1-2. Sequenced: blood T cells: a sorted CD56 or NKG2C T cell subset, CD4+ or CD8+ T cells, or bulk PBMC T cells (not recorded which). This CDR3 reads CASSLKTNYGYTF.